This T cell receptor beta chain was observed in a study of CD8 T cells in ankylosing spondylitis. Findings of the study overall: Previously reported in reactive arthritis synovial fluid and blood were some of the motif variants.

Via MiXCR, TCRdb re-called the 5' RACE reads, giving one row per CDR3 protein. The sample carries some 350,000 distinct CDR3 sequences, approximately 15% recorded once. This clonotype was recorded many times. Antigen specificity is unknown. This receptor was taken from a male donor with ankylosing spondylitis or in good health (not recorded which). The specimen sequenced was blood, either unsorted or a sorted T cell fraction (not recorded which).

The CDR3 sequence is CASSADSKWNNEQFF. In nucleotides, the CDR3 is TGTGCCAGCAGTGCCGACTCGAAGTGGAACAATGAGCAGTTCTTC. The chain employs TRBV12-3 or TRBV12-4 and TRBJ2-1; no clear D. The CDR3 is made up of 15 amino acids. V lost 5 bases to trimming and J lost 5 bases, with 16 bases between them.